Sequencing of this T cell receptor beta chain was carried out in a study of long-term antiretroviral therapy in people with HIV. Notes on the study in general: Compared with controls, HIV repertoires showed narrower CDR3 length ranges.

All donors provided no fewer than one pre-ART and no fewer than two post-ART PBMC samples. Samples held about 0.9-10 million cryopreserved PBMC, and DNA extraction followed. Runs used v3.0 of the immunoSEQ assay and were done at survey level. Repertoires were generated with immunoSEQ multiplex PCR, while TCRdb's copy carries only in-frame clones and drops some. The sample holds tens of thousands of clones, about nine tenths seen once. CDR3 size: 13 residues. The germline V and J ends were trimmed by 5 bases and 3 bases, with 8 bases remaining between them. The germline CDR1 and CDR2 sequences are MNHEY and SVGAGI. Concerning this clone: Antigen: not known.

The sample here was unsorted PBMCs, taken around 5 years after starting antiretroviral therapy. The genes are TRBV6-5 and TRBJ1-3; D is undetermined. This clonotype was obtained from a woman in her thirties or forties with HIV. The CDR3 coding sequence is TGTGCCAGCAGTCCTTACCGTGGAAACACCATATATTTT. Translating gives CASSPYRGNTIYF.